Ten or more counts support the clone carrying this T cell receptor (beta chain). Its specificity is not known. The sample belongs to a study of human T cells and chemical hapten exposure. TCRdb independently ran MiXCR on the RACE reads; one entry per CDR3 protein. This repertoire shows tens of thousands of distinct CDR3 sequences, 8.5% to 9% found once; its top ten account for about 3.5%. Time point indicated: patch test 2, 6 weeks after DPC sensitization. The treatment is: therapeutic diphenylcyclopropenone sensitization with weekly scalp DPC. General study points: Donor immune responses may differ from healthy people's, since all donors had alopecia. Once DPC sensitization occurred, TCRs above 1 in 1000 frequency showed no change.

V was pared by 5 bases and J by 4 bases, with 12 bases of the junction left unmatched. This CDR3 contains 17 residues. From germline, CDR1 is SGHVS and CDR2 FQNEAQ. This TCR was recovered from a woman aged 45-60 years with alopecia areata. Some clones in this sample may be carry-over from other donors' samples. The specimen comprised whole blood, sampled in connection with sensitization to the hapten diphenylcyclopropenone (DPC). The chain links TRBV7-8 to TRBJ2-7, with 12 bases matching TRBD1. The CDR3 region has the DNA TGTGCCAGCAGCATCAGTCCCCCGGGACAGGGGGCGTACGAGCAGTACTTC. Translated, it gives CASSISPPGQGAYEQYF.